The 21 T cell receptor beta chains below all came from one sample that was sequenced in a study of Graves' ophthalmopathy and Graves' hyperthyroidism. Scientists amplified the TCR beta CDR3 regions from RNA transcripts. An initial RT-PCR round employing HTBI primers preceded a second-round multiplex PCR. TCRdb processed the multiplex PCR reads anew with MiXCR; each CDR3 protein has one entry. The sample has 900,000 to 1,200,000 distinct CDR3 sequences, 35% to 40% seen once. Input material: peripheral blood or thyroid tissue (not recorded which). The source is an adult man with Graves' hyperthyroidism.

This sequence joins TRBV6-6 and TRBJ2-7; the D gene is possibly TRBD1 (5 bases). Trimming cost V 0 bases and J 3 bases, with 18 bases left between them. The CDR3 spans 17 residues. Per the germline V gene, CDR1 is MNHNY and CDR2 is SVGAGI (reference sequence). CDR3 in DNA: TGTGCCAGCAGTTACTCGAGGTCTACAGGTGGCAACTACGAGCAGTACTTC. Residues: CASSYSRSTGGNYEQYF.

The chain links TRBV5-1 to TRBJ2-2; D uncertain. This CDR3 is 14 amino acids long. Germline loops: CDR1 SGHRS, CDR2 YFSETQ. The germline V and J ends were trimmed by 5 bases and 4 bases, with 12 bases remaining between them. This chain's CDR3 is CASRMQPSTGELFF. Here the CDR3 DNA reads TGCGCCAGCAGGATGCAGCCTAGCACCGGGGAGCTGTTTTTT. The full variable domain, completed using reference TRBV5-1 and TRBJ2-2, is KAGVTQTPRYLIKTRGQQVTLSCSPISGHRSVSWYQQTPGQGLQFLFEYFSETQRNKGNFPGRFSGRQFSNSRSEMNVSTLELGDSALYLCASRMQPSTGELFFGEGSRLTVL.

V is TRBV25-1 and J is TRBJ1-2; no clear D. V was cut by 6 bases and J by 6 bases, with 17 bases left in between. This CDR3 has 14 residues. The germline gives CDR1 MGHDK, CDR2 SYGVNS. The DNA for the CDR3 is TGTGCCAGCAGCCAAGCCGGTTGGGATGATGGCTACACCTTC. Amino acid sequence: CASSQAGWDDGYTF.

The DNA of the CDR3 is TGCAGTGCTAGAGAATGGGGTAGCGGGAGGGATAACACCGGGGAGCTGTTTTTT. The encoded protein is CSAREWGSGRDNTGELFF. The J gene is TRBJ2-2, the V gene TRBV20-1, with TRBD2 matching 11 bases. The CDR3 runs to 18 residues. Germline CDR1 and CDR2: DFQATT and SNEGSKA (reference sequence). With 0 bases clipped from V and 2 bases from J, the junction kept 8 bases outside the gene matches.

This clonotype was seen at least ten times. This chain connects TRBV10-2 to TRBJ1-6, with 8 bases matching TRBD1. The CDR3 runs to 14 residues. V shed 0 bases and J 9 bases; nucleotides not matched to a gene: 1. Germline V gives CDR1 WSHSY, CDR2 SAAADI. The CDR3 sequence is CASSESRGRSPLHF. The CDR3 bases are TGCGCCAGCAGTGAGTCCAGGGGGCGTTCACCCCTCCACTTT.

This clonotype has a count of ten or more. The chain links TRBV7-3 to TRBJ1-1; D is undetermined. The CDR3 loop spans 13 amino acids. V lost 6 bases to trimming and J lost 4 bases, with 12 bases between them. Germline values: CDR1 SGHTA, CDR2 FQGTGA. CDR3 region: CASSPSKGTEAFF. CDR3 DNA: TGTGCCAGCAGTCCATCGAAGGGCACTGAAGCTTTCTTT.

This clonotype appeared a few times. The rearrangement joins TRBV7-2 to TRBJ1-3; 10 nucleotides line up with TRBD1. The CDR3 contains 17 residues. Germline V gives CDR1 SGHTA, CDR2 FQGNSA. With 4 bases clipped from V and 2 bases from J, the junction kept 8 bases outside the gene matches. The CDR3 region is CASSSKTGGVAGNTIYF. CDR3 in DNA: TGTGCCAGCAGCTCAAAGACAGGGGGCGTAGCTGGAAACACCATATATTTT.

This clonotype appeared many times. This rearrangement joins TRBV2 to TRBJ1-5, with D possibly being TRBD1 (5 bases). The CDR3 contains 13 residues. The V gene lost 4 bases and the J gene lost 6 bases, with 10 bases spanning the gap. The germline V gene encodes CDR1 SNHLY and CDR2 FYNNEI. The CDR3 nucleotides read TGTGCCAGCAGTGTGTCCAGGGCTCAGCCCCAGCATTTT. Translation: CASSVSRAQPQHF. Based on the CDR3 plus reference TRBV2 and TRBJ1-5, the full variable domain is EPEVTQTPSHQVTQMGQEVILRCVPISNHLYFYWYRQILGQKVEFLVSFYNNEISEKSEIFDDQFSVERPDGSNFTLKIRSTKLEDSAMYFCASSVSRAQPQHFGDGTRLSIL.

The rearrangement uses TRBV14 and TRBJ1-5; D remains unclear. Germline CDR1 SGHDN, CDR2 FVKESK. The CDR3 has 14 residues. Trimming took off 4 bases at V and 11 bases at J, with 18 bases between the two ends. The CDR3, as DNA: TGTGCCAGCAGCCTGGTGGCAGGCACGGAGACCCAGCATTTT. Translating it yields CASSLVAGTETQHF.

A word on this clonotype: It may be a read error: a sequence one base away is much more abundant. The chain links TRBV7-9 to TRBJ2-7; D remains ambiguous. Germline CDR1 and CDR2: SEHNR and FQNEAQ (reference sequence). The CDR3 is made up of 18 amino acids. DNA for the CDR3: TGTGCCAGCAGCGTAGCCCTTAGCACGATGGGCAGCGCCTACGGGCAGTACTTC. It is translated as CASSVALSTMGSAYGQYF.

The rearrangement uses TRBV10-3 and TRBJ1-2; D not resolved. Germline V gene lookup returns CDR1 ENHRY and CDR2 SYGVKD. The V end was cut by 6 bases, the J end by 4 bases, with 9 bases between. This CDR3 has 12 amino acids. The DNA of the CDR3 is TGTGCCATCAGCCAAGACCTCTATGGCTACACCTTC. It encodes CAISQDLYGYTF.

This clonotype was counted many times. CDR3 region: CASSFAARQGNTEAFF. In nucleotides, the CDR3 is TGTGCCAGCAGCTTCGCAGCTCGACAGGGGAACACTGAAGCTTTCTTT. J is TRBJ1-1 and V is TRBV7-8, with 7 bases matching TRBD1. Germline values: CDR1 SGHVS, CDR2 FQNEAQ. This CDR3 region has 16 residues. Germline trimming cut 3 bases from V and 1 base from J; bases unmatched to any gene: 8.

V gene TRBV2 combines with J gene TRBJ1-3; D not resolved. The germline CDR1 and CDR2 sequences are SNHLY and FYNNEI. V lost 6 bases to trimming and J lost 0 bases, with 33 bases between them. The CDR3 runs to 22 residues. DNA for the CDR3: TGTGCCAGCAGCTTAGCCGATGGCACTGAAGATCGGGGAACGAGCTCTGGAAACACCATATATTTT. It encodes CASSLADGTEDRGTSSGNTIYF.

As to this clonotype: One end of the junction varies from germline; a read error may be responsible. The chain joins TRBV7-9 to TRBJ2-7; maybe TRBD2 (5 bases). Germline V lookup: CDR1 SEHNR, CDR2 FQNEAQ (reference sequence). This CDR3 region has 16 residues. The CDR3 region is CASSLGWWRPRYEQYF. In DNA, the CDR3 is TGTGCCAGCAGTTTAGGCTGGTGGAGGCCACGCTACGAGCAGTACTTC.

This clonotype has just a few counts. The V gene is TRBV20-1, the J gene TRBJ2-7, with 8 nucleotides matching TRBD2. The V segment lost 0 bases and the J segment 2 bases; nucleotides outside the gene matches: 9. Looked up from germline, CDR1 is DFQATT and CDR2 is SNEGSKA (reference sequence). This CDR3 has 16 amino acids. The CDR3 reads CSARDFSGTAAYEQYF. CDR3 coding DNA: TGCAGTGCTAGAGATTTTAGCGGGACCGCCGCCTACGAGCAGTACTTC.

This clonotype appeared a few times. This chain links TRBV5-4 with TRBJ2-5; maybe TRBD2 (6 bases). The V gene's germline CDR1 is SGHNT and CDR2 YYREEE (reference sequence). V was clipped by 4 bases and J by 0 bases, with 13 bases between them. The CDR3 is made up of 15 amino acids. The CDR3 nucleotides read TGTGCCAGCAGCCCCCGGGACTCTTACCAAGAGACCCAGTACTTC. Translating it yields CASSPRDSYQETQYF.

This clonotype has ten or more counts. The rearrangement links TRBV15 to TRBJ1-5, with D maybe TRBD1 (5 bases). The V gene's germline CDR1 is LNHNV and CDR2 YYDKDF (reference sequence). The CDR3 extends over 15 amino acids. The V end lost 3 bases, the J end lost 0 bases, and 9 bases lay between the germline ends. The CDR3 spells CATSRIQASNQPQHF. The CDR3 nucleotides read TGTGCCACCAGCAGGATACAGGCTAGCAATCAGCCCCAGCATTTT.

This chain joins TRBV6-9 and TRBJ1-1; D not certain. CDR1 and CDR2 (germline): MNHGY, SVAAGI. The length of the CDR3 is 13 residues. In DNA form, the CDR3 reads TGTGGCTGCAGTTACGACGGACTTACTGAAGCTTTCTTT. Translation: CGCSYDGLTEAFF.

Notes on this clonotype: Possible read error: a much larger clone is one base away. This chain joins TRBV5-1 and TRBJ1-1, with a tentative D call TRBD1 (6 bases). The V end lost 7 bases, the J end lost 1 base, and 14 bases lay between the germline ends. The CDR3 is made up of 14 amino acids. CDR1 and CDR2 from the germline V gene are SGHRS and YFSETQ. CDR3 loop: CASGRGGSNTEAFF. In DNA, the CDR3 is TGCGCCAGCGGAAGGGGGGGATCGAACACTGAAGCTTTCTTT.

This chain uses TRBV25-1 with TRBJ1-2; the D is unclear. Germline CDR1 and CDR2: MGHDK and SYGVNS. Trimming stripped 6 bases from V and 6 bases from J, with 17 bases between. CDR3 length equals 14 residues. The CDR3 DNA is TGTGCCAGCAGAAACGGACGGTCCATGCATGGCTACACCTTC. Protein sequence: CASRNGRSMHGYTF.

This chain links TRBV7-2 with TRBJ1-2; a weak D match, TRBD1 (6 bases). CDR1 and CDR2 from the germline V gene are SGHTA and FQGNSA. The CDR3 spans 13 residues. Trimming stripped 7 bases from V and 4 bases from J, with 13 bases between. DNA of the CDR3: TGTGCCAGCAATGGTGGGGGCAGCTATGGCTACACCTTC. Amino acid sequence: CASNGGGSYGYTF.